This T cell receptor (beta chain) derives from a study of OX40 agonist ivuxolimab in advanced cancers. Whole-study results and caveats: Some patients who did not respond also had low normalized T-cell clonal expansion. Clonal expansion in partial responders at 0.1-3.0 mg/kg ranked among the lowest.

The protocol was immunoSEQ multiplex PCR, while the TCRdb copy is restricted to in-frame clones and leaves out a portion. The sample gives around 98,000 clones, roughly nine tenths of which show up once; approximately 0.5% is in the top ten. From germline, CDR1 is MNHEY and CDR2 SVGAGI. The CDR3 sequence is 11 residues long. Trimming took 5 bases from V and 6 from J, leaving 7 bases between them. To note about this clone: Its antigen remains unidentified.

This receptor was identified in an adult with an advanced solid tumor such as melanoma, head and neck, liver or kidney cancer. Here the sequenced sample was CD4+ or CD8+ T cells sorted from blood, taken in a trial of the OX40 agonist ivuxolimab. The chain carries TRBV6-5 and TRBJ2-5, with D possibly being TRBD2 (5 bases). CDR3 residues: CASSPGKTQYF. Here the CDR3 DNA reads TGTGCCAGCAGTCCGGGAAAGACCCAGTACTTC.